This T cell receptor beta chain is from a study of shared clonotypes between healthy human individuals. Broader study findings: The generation probabilities recorded for non-shared clonotypes fell below those of clonotypes shared by all four donors.

Some clones are missing from TCRdb's copy, which holds only in-frame ones; the method was immunoSEQ multiplex PCR. This table has millions of clones, more than 85% appearing once. In the case of this clone: Its cognate antigen is unknown.

This clonotype was sampled from a man aged 18 to 30 in good health. Some clones in this sample may be carry-over from other donors' samples. The sequenced sample consisted of naive CD4+ T cells from PBMCs. Documented subset: CD45RA+ positively selected.

CDR3 protein: CASSGGGTEPYNEQFF. The CDR3 DNA follows: TGTGCCAGCAGCGGCGGGGGCACCGAACCTTACAATGAGCAGTTCTTC. V usage is TRBV5-4 and J usage is TRBJ2-1, with TRBD2 as a possible D gene (7 bases). V was clipped by 4 bases and J by 4 bases, with 18 bases between them. CDR1 SGHNT and CDR2 YYREEE come from the germline V gene (reference sequence). The CDR3 is made up of 16 amino acids.